This TCR beta chain was recorded in a study of shared clonotypes between healthy human individuals. Background on the study: Aged 18 to 49, the donors were a couple of women and a few men. Plates per donor: three CD4 naive, three CD4 memory, two CD8 naive, one CD8 memory. Study-wide results and limits: The represented genetic and exposure-history diversity was limited by the small number of donors. The study's rarefaction showed incomplete sorted-subset sequencing despite large depth.

Data came from immunoSEQ multiplex PCR; TCRdb stores just in-frame clones and leaves some out. The sample includes roughly 650,000 clones, about 95% of them seen just once. V dropped 5 bases and J dropped 3 bases, with 20 bases sitting between them. This CDR3 comprises 16 residues. The germline V gene encodes CDR1 MNHEY and CDR2 SMNVEV (reference sequence). Naive CD8 cells lacked CD45RO, underwent positive selection for CCR7 and left out terminally differentiated effector memory CD45RA+ cells. On this clone: The target antigen is unknown.

The clonotype originates from a woman in her 30s in good health. This sequence joins TRBV27 and TRBJ2-7, with D possibly being TRBD1 (6 bases). Sequenced input: naive CD8+ T cells sorted from blood. The CDR3 sequence: CASSHQPTGNFYEQYF. CDR3 nucleotide sequence: TGTGCCAGCAGTCACCAGCCGACAGGAAATTTCTACGAGCAGTACTTC.